One sample yielded the 20 T cell receptor beta chains listed below, sequenced in a study of blood T cell repertoires in COVID-19. Assay: immunoSEQ multiplex PCR; the TCRdb copy retains only in-frame clones and omits some. The data hold about 150,000 clones, with 89% observed a single time. Sequencing was performed on peripheral blood. Receptors originate from a man between 60 and 70 years old with acute or convalescent COVID-19.

This chain links TRBV9 with TRBJ1-2; 8 nucleotides line up with TRBD1. J gave up 4 bases and V 4 bases, and 12 bases lay outside the gene matches. The CDR3 has 16 residues. Germline values: CDR1 SGDLS, CDR2 YYNGEE. CDR3 nucleotide sequence: TGTGCCAGCAGCCCAGAGGTACAGGGGGGGACCTATGGCTACACCTTC. Amino acids: CASSPEVQGGTYGYTF.

This rearrangement joins TRBV27 to TRBJ1-5; 9 nucleotides match TRBD1. The CDR3 has 15 amino acids. With 3 bases clipped from V and 2 bases from J, the junction kept 2 bases outside the gene matches. Germline lookup yields CDR1 MNHEY and CDR2 SMNVEV (reference sequence). This chain's CDR3 is CASSLTGGGNQPQHF. The CDR3 region has the DNA TGTGCCAGCAGTTTGACAGGGGGAGGCAATCAGCCCCAGCATTTT.

The V and J genes are TRBV12-3 or TRBV12-4 and TRBJ1-1; 7 bases are a match to TRBD1. CDR3 length: 13 amino acids. Unmatched junction bases numbered 3, after V lost 5 bases and J lost 3 bases. CDR3 coding DNA: TGTGCCAGCAGTCGGGACAGATACACTGAAGCTTTCTTT. Residues: CASSRDRYTEAFF.

The chain links TRBV9 to TRBJ1-1; D is perhaps TRBD1 (5 bases). The length of the CDR3 is 14 residues. Germline CDR1 and CDR2: SGDLS and YYNGEE. V lost 2 bases and J lost 0, with 8 bases in between. The DNA of the CDR3 is TGTGCCAGCAGCGTCGGGGGGATGAACACTGAAGCTTTCTTT. Encoded protein: CASSVGGMNTEAFF.

The chain combines TRBV2 with TRBJ1-3; no clear D. The V gene's germline CDR1 is SNHLY and CDR2 FYNNEI. V shed 8 bases and J shed 2 bases, with 13 bases lying between them. The CDR3 is made up of 14 amino acids. CDR3: CASGREVTGNTIYF. The CDR3 nucleotides read TGTGCCAGCGGTCGGGAGGTGACTGGAAACACCATATATTTT. The whole variable domain, remainder taken from reference TRBV2 and TRBJ1-3, is EPEVTQTPSHQVTQMGQEVILRCVPISNHLYFYWYRQILGQKVEFLVSFYNNEISEKSEIFDDQFSVERPDGSNFTLKIRSTKLEDSAMYFCASGREVTGNTIYFGEGSWLTVV.

A single count supports this clone. The rearrangement joins TRBV5-3 to TRBJ2-1, with 13 bases that match TRBD2. TRBV5-3 falls under the ORF class, with uncertain function. This CDR3 has 16 residues. J was trimmed by 7 bases and V by 4 bases; bases with no gene match: 8. In DNA form, the CDR3 reads TGTGCCAGAAGCGGCGGACTAGCGGGGGAAAAGAATGAGCAGTTCTTC. This sequence encodes CARSGGLAGEKNEQFF.

The chain combines TRBV10-3 with TRBJ1-2; 8 positions agree with TRBD1. With 2 bases clipped from V and 6 bases from J, the junction kept 2 bases outside the gene matches. This CDR3 region has 13 residues. In germline, CDR1 is ENHRY, CDR2 SYGVKD. CDR3 sequence (DNA): TGTGCCATCAGTGAGACGACAGGGGATGGCTACACCTTC. Protein product: CAISETTGDGYTF.

V usage is TRBV15 and J usage is TRBJ1-2; a weak D match, TRBD1 (6 bases). The germline V gene has CDR1 LNHNV and CDR2 YYDKDF (reference sequence). V was trimmed by 4 bases and J by 6 bases, leaving 24 bases between them. CDR3 size: 17 residues. CDR3 nucleotides: TGTGCCACCAGCAAAGGGCCTCAGGAGAGGGGGAGGGATGGCTACACCTTC. This translates into CATSKGPQERGRDGYTF.

The V and J genes are TRBV9 and TRBJ1-2; D may be TRBD1 (6 bases). Germline V lookup: CDR1 SGDLS, CDR2 YYNGEE. V lost 4 bases and J lost 8, with 18 bases in between. CDR3 length: 14 amino acids. The CDR3 loop is CASSRGDNTLGYTF. For the CDR3, the DNA is TGTGCCAGCAGCCGGGGGGACAATACTCTCGGCTACACCTTC.

J is TRBJ2-5 and V is TRBV11-2; tentative D call: TRBD2 (7 bases). V was clipped by 1 base and J by 1 base, with 16 bases between them. Germline V lookup: CDR1 SGHAT, CDR2 FQNNGV. The CDR3 runs 17 residues. The CDR3 bases are TGTGCCAGCAGCTTAGCGGGGGGCAGGACGGGCCAAGAGACCCAGTACTTC. Residues: CASSLAGGRTGQETQYF.

The chain has TRBV10-3 and TRBJ1-3, with D uncertain. Deletions cut 3 bases from V and 2 bases from J, with 2 bases between. Germline V gene data show CDR1 as ENHRY and CDR2 as SYGVKD. The length of the CDR3 is 12 residues. The CDR3 region is CAISDAGNTIYF. The CDR3 DNA is TGTGCCATCAGTGACGCTGGAAACACCATATATTTT.

The chain carries TRBV30 and TRBJ1-5, with a possible D match to TRBD1 (6 bases). In germline, CDR1 is GTSNPN, CDR2 SVGIG (reference sequence). The CDR3 totals 14 residues. V was trimmed by 2 bases and J by 0 bases, leaving 8 bases between them. CDR3 bases: TGTGCCTGGAGTACAGGGATTAGCAATCAGCCCCAGCATTTT. It specifies CAWSTGISNQPQHF. Filled out from reference TRBV30 and TRBJ1-5, the complete variable domain reads SQTIHQWPATLVQPVGSPLSLECTVEGTSNPNLYWYRQAAGRGLQLLFYSVGIGQISSEVPQNLSASRPQDRQFILSSKKLLLSDSGFYLCAWSTGISNQPQHFGDGTRLSIL.

The rearrangement uses TRBV30 and TRBJ2-1, with 8 bases aligning to TRBD2. In germline, CDR1 is GTSNPN, CDR2 SVGIG (reference sequence). The CDR3 spans 15 residues. With V trimmed by 0 bases and J by 2 bases, 3 bases remained unmatched. The CDR3 is CAWSVGAGAYNEQFF. CDR3 in DNA: TGTGCCTGGAGTGTGGGAGCGGGGGCCTACAATGAGCAGTTCTTC. The whole variable domain, remainder taken from reference TRBV30 and TRBJ2-1, is SQTIHQWPATLVQPVGSPLSLECTVEGTSNPNLYWYRQAAGRGLQLLFYSVGIGQISSEVPQNLSASRPQDRQFILSSKKLLLSDSGFYLCAWSVGAGAYNEQFFGPGTRLTVL.

The J gene is TRBJ1-2, the V gene TRBV3-1 (or the pseudogene TRBV3-2); 7 bases line up with TRBD1. V was clipped by 0 bases and J by 8 bases; unmatched bases: 3. The CDR3 runs 13 residues. Germline CDR1 LGHDT, CDR2 YNNKEL (reference sequence). The CDR3 nucleotides are TGTGCCAGCAGCCAAGATTTAGGGGGCGGCTACACCTTC. This translates into CASSQDLGGGYTF.

The chain carries TRBV24-1 and TRBJ2-1; 9 bases agree with TRBD1. Trimming took 5 bases from V and 7 from J; bases not matched to a gene: 8. Per germline, CDR1 KGHDR and CDR2 SFDVKD. CDR3 length equals 15 residues. The DNA of the CDR3 is TGTGCCACCAGTGCTATAGGACAGGGGAGGAATGAGCAGTTCTTC. This encodes CATSAIGQGRNEQFF.

The gene calls are TRBV4-3 and TRBJ1-2; possibly TRBD1 for D (6 bases). V lost 1 base and J lost 8, with 11 bases in between. The CDR3 is 13 amino acids. CDR1 is LGHNA and CDR2 is YSLEER in the germline V gene. This CDR3 reads CASSQGQVGGYTF. CDR3 DNA sequence: TGCGCCAGCAGCCAAGGACAGGTCGGAGGCTACACCTTC.

The chain's CDR3 is CATSDPRQDQPQHF. The CDR3 DNA is TGTGCCACCAGTGATCCTCGACAGGATCAGCCCCAGCATTTT. The chain uses TRBV24-1 and TRBJ1-5, with a possible D match to TRBD1 (6 bases). From germline, CDR1 is KGHDR and CDR2 SFDVKD. This CDR3 is built from 14 residues. Trimming took off 3 bases at V and 5 bases at J, with 10 bases between the two ends.

V is TRBV5-4 and J is TRBJ1-3; 9 nucleotides align to TRBD1. Germline CDR1 is SGHNT and CDR2 is YYREEE (reference sequence). This CDR3 has 14 amino acids. The junction had 3 bases not matched to a gene; V was cut back by 4 bases and J by 4 bases. CDR3 sequence (DNA): TGTGCCAGCAGCCGACAGGGGGGCGGAAACACCATATATTTT. Translating gives CASSRQGGGNTIYF.

The J gene is TRBJ1-5, the V gene TRBV2; 9 nucleotides agree with TRBD1. The V gene end was trimmed by 5 bases and the J gene end by 4 bases; junction bases not matched to a gene: 3. The CDR3 sequence is 14 residues long. Germline V gene lookup returns CDR1 SNHLY and CDR2 FYNNEI. This CDR3 reads CASSPDRGNQPQHF. The CDR3, as DNA: TGTGCCAGCAGTCCCGACAGGGGGAATCAGCCCCAGCATTTT.

This chain links TRBV4-1 with TRBJ2-1; 10 nucleotides line up with TRBD2. Trimming removed 1 base from V and 5 bases from J; junction bases left unmatched: 5. Germline V gene lookup returns CDR1 MGHRA and CDR2 YSYEKL. The CDR3 is 16 residues long. The CDR3 spells CASSQVSSGGHNEQFF. In nucleotides, the CDR3 is TGCGCCAGCAGCCAAGTTTCTAGCGGGGGCCACAATGAGCAGTTCTTC.